The following is a T cell receptor (beta chain) sequence with its context. The record originates from a study of blood T cell repertoires in COVID-19. Study overall: Specimens from acute and convalescent COVID-19 originated in the United States, Italy and Spain. The cDNA or gDNA used as material had been derived from T cells, B-cell-depleted T cells, or PBMCs.

The V segment lost 4 bases and the J segment 2 bases; nucleotides outside the gene matches: 6. The CDR3 has 16 residues. Germline-derived CDR1 and CDR2 are MNHNS and SASEGT. In the authors' workflow: Amplification with reference gene primers provided the estimates of nucleated cell counts. Some clones are missing from TCRdb's copy, which holds only in-frame ones; the method was immunoSEQ multiplex PCR. The DNA gave D and trimming, while V, J and clone size come from that table. The sample includes 150,000 to 200,000 clones, roughly 83% seen only once; the top ten take 1.5% to 1.9%. This chain uses TRBV6-1 with TRBJ2-3; the match to TRBD2 covers 10 bases. The receptor comes from a human donor in a cohort sampled during active COVID-19. Sequenced: peripheral blood. CDR3 residues: CASSALAGAVTDTQYF. CDR3 DNA sequence: TGTGCCAGCAGTGCCCTAGCGGGGGCCGTCACAGATACGCAGTATTTT.